This is a list of T cell receptor beta chains from one sample in a study of T cell responses to AZD1222 COVID-19 vaccine. Using immunoSEQ multiplex PCR, the repertoire was profiled, and TCRdb retains in-frame clones only, with some absent. The profile shows around 130,000 clones, roughly 86% of them singletons. Sample: peripheral blood, taken on day 0 of AZD1222 vaccination. The receptor source for this set is an adult in good health. CDR3s leave out the opening cysteine and the closing phenylalanine or tryptophan. Each record gives: V gene, CDR3 length, J gene, CDR3 protein.

v_gene: TRBV4-2; len: 9; j_gene: TRBJ1-2; CDR3aa: ASSPGYGYT
v_gene: TRBV27; len: 11; j_gene: TRBJ2-3; CDR3aa: ASSLFLTDTQY
v_gene: TRBV5-1; len: 14; j_gene: TRBJ1-2; CDR3aa: ASSLGLGPRNYGYT
v_gene: TRBV19; len: 12; j_gene: TRBJ1-1; CDR3aa: ASRGPGDGTEAF
v_gene: TRBV10-2; len: 18; j_gene: TRBJ2-2; CDR3aa: ASSGNAGTSGMMETGELF
v_gene: TRBV5-1; len: 11; j_gene: TRBJ1-4; CDR3aa: ASSLDPSEKLF
v_gene: TRBV19; len: 12; j_gene: TRBJ2-2; CDR3aa: ASSMDYMTGELF
v_gene: TRBV28; len: 13; j_gene: TRBJ2-3; CDR3aa: ASSKGLADTDTQY
v_gene: TRBV12-1; len: 14; j_gene: TRBJ2-2; CDR3aa: ASSSLAGQGTGELF
v_gene: TRBV24-1; len: 13; j_gene: TRBJ2-3; CDR3aa: ATSDSRFNGDTQY
v_gene: TRBV5-6; len: 12; j_gene: TRBJ2-2; CDR3aa: ASSLTPNTGELF
v_gene: TRBV5-6; len: 10; j_gene: TRBJ1-1; CDR3aa: ASSLGGREAF
v_gene: TRBV29-1; len: 11; j_gene: TRBJ1-6; CDR3aa: SVGQGLGSPLH
v_gene: TRBV20-1; len: 12; j_gene: TRBJ1-1; CDR3aa: SASGDFLNTEAF
v_gene: TRBV30; len: 11; j_gene: TRBJ1-1; CDR3aa: AWSKGQGTEAF
v_gene: TRBV18; len: 12; j_gene: TRBJ1-5; CDR3aa: ASSPDSDNQPQH
v_gene: TRBV2; len: 13; j_gene: TRBJ2-7; CDR3aa: ASRGRGQRFGEQY
v_gene: TRBV3-1/TRBV3-2; len: 12; j_gene: TRBJ1-4; CDR3aa: ASSQEVTAGKLF
v_gene: TRBV18; len: 13; j_gene: TRBJ1-2; CDR3aa: ASSQGTGGGRDYT
v_gene: TRBV7-2; len: 12; j_gene: TRBJ2-5; CDR3aa: ASSLESEWETQY
v_gene: TRBV5-6; len: 12; j_gene: TRBJ1-2; CDR3aa: ASSLRGIESGYT
v_gene: TRBV19; len: 14; j_gene: TRBJ1-5; CDR3aa: ASSYDRMQGNQPQH
v_gene: TRBV5-6; len: 11; j_gene: TRBJ2-5; CDR3aa: ASSLGEGFAQY
v_gene: TRBV15; len: 14; j_gene: TRBJ2-6; CDR3aa: ATSSYQGSGANVLT
v_gene: TRBV7-3; len: 13; j_gene: TRBJ2-2; CDR3aa: ASSPTGMDTGELF
v_gene: TRBV27; len: 13; j_gene: TRBJ1-3; CDR3aa: ASSSALGSGNTIY
v_gene: TRBV19; len: 16; j_gene: TRBJ2-3; CDR3aa: ASSDGLAGFTSTDTQY
v_gene: TRBV7-8; len: 13; j_gene: TRBJ1-4; CDR3aa: ASSLGKGFYEKLF
v_gene: TRBV7-2; len: 13; j_gene: TRBJ2-2; CDR3aa: ASSLVGANTGELF
v_gene: TRBV19; len: 13; j_gene: TRBJ1-6; CDR3aa: ASSIYRAIGSPLH
v_gene: TRBV9; len: 14; j_gene: TRBJ2-6; CDR3aa: ASSVAGRAGANVLT
v_gene: TRBV7-6; len: 15; j_gene: TRBJ2-1; CDR3aa: ASSLYGGTGTYNEQF
v_gene: TRBV20-1; len: 9; j_gene: TRBJ2-3; CDR3aa: SAPRGDTQY
v_gene: TRBV27; len: 11; j_gene: TRBJ2-7; CDR3aa: ASSSPEIYEQY
v_gene: TRBV19; len: 12; j_gene: TRBJ1-1; CDR3aa: ASSIDSSNTEAF
v_gene: TRBV7-9; len: 13; j_gene: TRBJ2-7; CDR3aa: ASSPQGWGALKQY
v_gene: TRBV18; len: 12; j_gene: TRBJ2-1; CDR3aa: ASSPPAGGNEQF
v_gene: TRBV9; len: 14; j_gene: TRBJ1-1; CDR3aa: ASSGPGTGGWTEAF
v_gene: TRBV12-3/TRBV12-4; len: 11; j_gene: TRBJ1-1; CDR3aa: ASSFRATGKAF
v_gene: TRBV15; len: 16; j_gene: TRBJ2-1; CDR3aa: ATSSNTGPGASYNEQF
v_gene: TRBV7-9; len: 13; j_gene: TRBJ1-3; CDR3aa: ASSPIDRAGNTIY
v_gene: TRBV4-1; len: 13; j_gene: TRBJ2-3; CDR3aa: ASSQAGPLLDTQY
v_gene: TRBV7-3; len: 10; j_gene: TRBJ1-1; CDR3aa: ASQGVGGEAF
v_gene: TRBV7-9; len: 12; j_gene: TRBJ2-5; CDR3aa: ASSRGTNQETQY
v_gene: TRBV6-5; len: 11; j_gene: TRBJ2-7; CDR3aa: ATEKLDGYEQY
v_gene: TRBV19; len: 13; j_gene: TRBJ1-6; CDR3aa: ASSYFSEANSPLH
v_gene: TRBV4-1; len: 12; j_gene: TRBJ1-2; CDR3aa: ASSQVNRGHGYT
v_gene: TRBV6-2/TRBV6-3; len: 10; j_gene: TRBJ1-2; CDR3aa: ASSYFSYGYT
v_gene: TRBV24-1; len: 11; j_gene: TRBJ2-5; CDR3aa: ATSDGSGETQY
v_gene: TRBV2; len: 12; j_gene: TRBJ1-2; CDR3aa: ASSEALGVRGYT